The rows below give T cell receptor beta chains drawn from one sample of a study of T and B cells in COVID-19 patients. TCRdb reprocessed the multiplex PCR reads via MiXCR and lists one record per CDR3 protein. In the table there are 18,000 or so distinct CDR3 sequences, just over 35% of which are singletons. The material sequenced was blood. The receptors shown here come from a human donor with active COVID-19. CDR3s leave out the opening cysteine and the closing phenylalanine or tryptophan.

cdr3_aa: ASSSGADTQY
v_call: TRBV7-9
j_call: TRBJ2-3

cdr3_aa: ASSHPLAGEGNEQF
v_call: TRBV5-1
j_call: TRBJ2-1

cdr3_aa: ASNEGSYEQY
v_call: TRBV6-2/TRBV6-3
j_call: TRBJ2-7

cdr3_aa: ASSFFSETQY
v_call: TRBV5-4
j_call: TRBJ2-5

cdr3_aa: ISVSEATGGAGNTIY
v_call: TRBV7-5
j_call: TRBJ1-3

cdr3_aa: SATLNGVRETQY
v_call: TRBV20-1
j_call: TRBJ2-5

cdr3_aa: ASSVAGGFSGANVLT
v_call: TRBV7-9
j_call: TRBJ2-6

cdr3_aa: ASSPTSGDYNEQF
v_call: TRBV6-2/TRBV6-3
j_call: TRBJ2-1

cdr3_aa: ASSIIGGGQETQY
v_call: TRBV19
j_call: TRBJ2-5

cdr3_aa: ASAGTAMIPLH
v_call: TRBV6-2/TRBV6-3
j_call: TRBJ1-6

cdr3_aa: ASSSSPGFYEQY
v_call: TRBV27
j_call: TRBJ2-7

cdr3_aa: ASSIRGSYYGYT
v_call: TRBV19
j_call: TRBJ1-2

cdr3_aa: ASSAGYQNNEQF
v_call: TRBV6-2/TRBV6-3
j_call: TRBJ2-1

cdr3_aa: ASSAQGYSNQPQH
v_call: TRBV6-5
j_call: TRBJ1-5

cdr3_aa: ATLEGGEETQY
v_call: TRBV28
j_call: TRBJ2-5

cdr3_aa: ASSDGPGSGPYNEQF
v_call: TRBV18
j_call: TRBJ2-1

cdr3_aa: ASSLAGTNLYGYT
v_call: TRBV27
j_call: TRBJ1-2

cdr3_aa: ASSMERRGGPDTQY
v_call: TRBV19
j_call: TRBJ2-3

cdr3_aa: ASSGGTAFGNTIY
v_call: TRBV19
j_call: TRBJ1-3

cdr3_aa: AISESRGADRGGTEAF
v_call: TRBV10-3
j_call: TRBJ1-1

cdr3_aa: ASSFGTLYGYT
v_call: TRBV12-3/TRBV12-4
j_call: TRBJ1-2

cdr3_aa: ASSEMSVSYNEQF
v_call: TRBV6-1
j_call: TRBJ2-1

cdr3_aa: ASSLRGPSYGYT
v_call: TRBV27
j_call: TRBJ1-2

cdr3_aa: SVWGPVRDTQY
v_call: TRBV29-1
j_call: TRBJ2-3

cdr3_aa: ASSLTGSYEQY
v_call: TRBV5-1
j_call: TRBJ2-7

cdr3_aa: ISVSEAPRAPVH
v_call: TRBV7-5
j_call: TRBJ1-5

cdr3_aa: ASSSDRTDTQY
v_call: TRBV19
j_call: TRBJ2-3

cdr3_aa: SARQGYHNEQF
v_call: TRBV20-1
j_call: TRBJ2-1

cdr3_aa: SVEGQGAGEQF
v_call: TRBV29-1
j_call: TRBJ2-1

cdr3_aa: AAGPSGANVLT
v_call: TRBV5-4
j_call: TRBJ2-6

cdr3_aa: ASSFSLPGELF
v_call: TRBV7-9
j_call: TRBJ2-2

cdr3_aa: ASSLVGFYEQY
v_call: TRBV7-2
j_call: TRBJ2-7

cdr3_aa: ASNPDSYNEQF
v_call: TRBV14
j_call: TRBJ2-1

cdr3_aa: ASSYSIGHEDTQY
v_call: TRBV6-5
j_call: TRBJ2-3

cdr3_aa: ASSYNGLNGNQPQH
v_call: TRBV6-2/TRBV6-3
j_call: TRBJ1-5

cdr3_aa: ASSRQGAVTGELF
v_call: TRBV5-4
j_call: TRBJ2-2

cdr3_aa: ASIAGTSYYGYT
v_call: TRBV19
j_call: TRBJ1-2

cdr3_aa: ASSHRDRDYYEQY
v_call: TRBV6-4
j_call: TRBJ2-7

cdr3_aa: ASSYSFAGGGYGYT
v_call: TRBV6-6
j_call: TRBJ1-2

cdr3_aa: ASSYISGGRMNTEAF
v_call: TRBV6-6
j_call: TRBJ1-1

cdr3_aa: ASSPAGGGGETQY
v_call: TRBV19
j_call: TRBJ2-5

cdr3_aa: AISPQGQDSGANVLT
v_call: TRBV10-3
j_call: TRBJ2-6

cdr3_aa: ASSQDRGRNSPLH
v_call: TRBV4-3
j_call: TRBJ1-6

cdr3_aa: ASSPRGQGIGGYT
v_call: TRBV18
j_call: TRBJ1-2

cdr3_aa: ASSLPLETQY
v_call: TRBV7-2
j_call: TRBJ2-5

cdr3_aa: ATSTQIITGPNYEQY
v_call: TRBV15
j_call: TRBJ2-7

cdr3_aa: AISESGAANTEAF
v_call: TRBV10-3
j_call: TRBJ1-1

cdr3_aa: ASSESRDGAVVAF
v_call: TRBV10-1
j_call: TRBJ1-1

cdr3_aa: ANSLGQPYEQY
v_call: TRBV12-3/TRBV12-4
j_call: TRBJ2-7

cdr3_aa: ASSRSRTSGGGNEQF
v_call: TRBV6-2/TRBV6-3
j_call: TRBJ2-1

cdr3_aa: SVPDVNYGYT
v_call: TRBV29-1
j_call: TRBJ1-2

cdr3_aa: ASSERTGSYYGYT
v_call: TRBV5-4
j_call: TRBJ1-2

cdr3_aa: ASSPWGLQETQY
v_call: TRBV27
j_call: TRBJ2-5

cdr3_aa: ATSRATTGGRYGYT
v_call: TRBV15
j_call: TRBJ1-2